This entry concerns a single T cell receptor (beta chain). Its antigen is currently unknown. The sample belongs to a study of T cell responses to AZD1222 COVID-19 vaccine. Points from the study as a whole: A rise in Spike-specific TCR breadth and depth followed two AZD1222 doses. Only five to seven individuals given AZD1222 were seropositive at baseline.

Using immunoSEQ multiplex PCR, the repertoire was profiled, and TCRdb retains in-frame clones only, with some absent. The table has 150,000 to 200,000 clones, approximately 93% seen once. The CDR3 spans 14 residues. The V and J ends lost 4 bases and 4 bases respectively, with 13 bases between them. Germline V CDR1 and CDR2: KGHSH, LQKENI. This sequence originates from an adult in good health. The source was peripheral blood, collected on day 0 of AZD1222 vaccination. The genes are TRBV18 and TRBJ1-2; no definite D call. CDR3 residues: CASSREGGGYGYTF. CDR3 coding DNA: TGTGCCAGCTCACGGGAGGGAGGAGGCTATGGCTACACCTTC.